This TCR beta chain stems from a study of shared clonotypes between healthy human individuals. Whole-study findings and limits: In general, naive subsets displayed greater estimated richness than memory subsets did.

This clone has just a few counts. Its cognate antigen is unknown. The sample has other DNA sequences that encode this CDR3 too. Genomic DNA belonging to each subset was distributed in equal measure over several immunoSEQ plates. TCRdb's copy holds only in-frame clones and misses some; the assay was immunoSEQ multiplex PCR. In the table there are around 1 million clones, over 75% of which are singletons. The donors, healthy adults who were HIV-negative, had experienced no recent acute infections or vaccinations. This CDR3 has 14 residues. V shed 5 bases and J shed 1 base, with 11 bases lying between them. The germline gives CDR1 SGHTA, CDR2 FQGNSA.

Sequencing was done on a sample of memory CD4+ T cells sorted from blood. Indicated subset: CD45RA-negative fraction. The J gene is TRBJ1-2, the V gene TRBV7-2, with D possibly being TRBD1 (6 bases). The origin of this receptor is a man between 18 and 35 years old in good health. The CDR3 region has the DNA TGTGCCAGCAGCCCACGGACAGATAACTATGGCTACACCTTC. Its protein is CASSPRTDNYGYTF.